The T cell receptor (beta chain) described here comes from a study of shared T cell receptors in the human thymus. CDR1 and CDR2 (germline): WNHNN, SYGVQD (reference sequence). This CDR3 has 13 residues. Between the trimmed V and J ends, which lost 3 bases and 4 bases, there was a span of 9 bases. The table came from immunoSEQ multiplex PCR; TCRdb's copy has only in-frame clones and leaves some out. This table holds about 380,000 clones, approximately 95% found once. The rearrangement joins TRBV10-1 to TRBJ1-2; D is perhaps TRBD1 (6 bases). The source is a human donor. The specimen was thymocytes. The CDR3 region has the DNA TGCGCCAGCAGTGACAGGGGCTTCTATGGCTACACCTTC. Its protein product is CASSDRGFYGYTF.